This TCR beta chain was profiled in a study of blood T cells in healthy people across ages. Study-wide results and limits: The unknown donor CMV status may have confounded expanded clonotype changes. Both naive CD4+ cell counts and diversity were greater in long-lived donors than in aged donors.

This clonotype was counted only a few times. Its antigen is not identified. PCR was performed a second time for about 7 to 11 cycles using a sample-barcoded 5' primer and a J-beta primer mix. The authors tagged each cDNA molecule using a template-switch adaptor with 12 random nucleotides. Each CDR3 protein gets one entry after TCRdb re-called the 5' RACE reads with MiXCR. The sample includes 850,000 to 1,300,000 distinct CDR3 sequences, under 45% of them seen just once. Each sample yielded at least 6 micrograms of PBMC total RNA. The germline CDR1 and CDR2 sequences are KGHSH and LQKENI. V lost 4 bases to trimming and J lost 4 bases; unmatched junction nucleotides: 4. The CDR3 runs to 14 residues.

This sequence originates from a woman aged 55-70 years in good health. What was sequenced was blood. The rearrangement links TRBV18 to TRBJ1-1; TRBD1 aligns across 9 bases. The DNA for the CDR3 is TGTGCCAGCTCACGGGGACAGGGAGGCACTGAAGCTTTCTTT. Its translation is CASSRGQGGTEAFF. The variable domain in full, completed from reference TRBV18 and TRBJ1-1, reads NAGVMQNPRHLVRRRGQEARLRCSPMKGHSHVYWYRQLPEEGLKFMVYLQKENIIDESGMPKERFSAEFPKEGPSILRIQQVVRGDSAAYFCASSRGQGGTEAFFGQGTRLTVV.